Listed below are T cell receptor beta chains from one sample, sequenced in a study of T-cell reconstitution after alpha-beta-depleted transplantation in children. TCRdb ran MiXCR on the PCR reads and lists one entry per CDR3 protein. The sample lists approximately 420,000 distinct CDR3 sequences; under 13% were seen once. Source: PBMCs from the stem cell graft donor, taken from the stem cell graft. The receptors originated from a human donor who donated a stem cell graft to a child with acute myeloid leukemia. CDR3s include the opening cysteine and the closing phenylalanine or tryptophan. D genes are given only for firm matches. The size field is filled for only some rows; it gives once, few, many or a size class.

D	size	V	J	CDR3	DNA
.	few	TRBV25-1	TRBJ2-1	CASSEYFGGDGPSSYNEQFF	TGTGCCAGCAGTGAATACTTTGGGGGAGACGGACCAAGCTCCTACAATGAGCAGTTCTTC
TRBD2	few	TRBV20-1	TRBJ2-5	CSATPGLAVQETQYF	TGCAGTGCAACACCCGGACTAGCGGTACAAGAGACCCAGTACTTC
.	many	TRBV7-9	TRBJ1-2	CASRANYGYTF	TGTGCCAGCCGGGCTAACTATGGCTACACCTTC
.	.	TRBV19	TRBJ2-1	CASSIEPPGGSSYNEQFF	TGTGCCAGTAGTATAGAGCCGCCTGGGGGCAGCTCCTACAATGAGCAGTTCTTC
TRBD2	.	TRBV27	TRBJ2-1	CASQPGTSGITNEQFF	TGTGCCAGCCAACCCGGGACTAGCGGGATAACCAATGAGCAGTTCTTC
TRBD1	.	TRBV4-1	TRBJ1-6	CASSRGGQGRASPLHF	TGCGCCAGCAGCCGAGGAGGACAGGGGAGGGCTTCACCCCTCCACTTT
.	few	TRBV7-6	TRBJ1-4	CASTPKRGAGNEKLFF	TGTGCCAGCACCCCAAAACGGGGGGCCGGTAATGAAAAACTGTTTTTT
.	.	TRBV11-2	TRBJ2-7	CASSLVAVTGSYEQYF	TGTGCCAGCAGCTTAGTAGCGGTAACGGGCTCCTACGAGCAGTACTTC
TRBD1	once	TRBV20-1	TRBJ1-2	CSATGTGGGNYGYTF	TGCAGTGCTACCGGGACAGGGGGCGGAAACTATGGCTACACCTTC
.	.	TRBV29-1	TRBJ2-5	CSAHLGGGETQYF	TGCAGCGCGCACCTAGGAGGCGGAGAGACCCAGTACTTC
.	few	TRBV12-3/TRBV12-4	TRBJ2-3	CASSGRGTQYF	TGTGCCAGCAGTGGGCGCGGTACGCAGTATTTT
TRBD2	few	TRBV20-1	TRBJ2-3	CSARTSGPPLTDTQYF	TGCAGTGCAAGGACTAGCGGACCCCCTTTGACAGATACGCAGTATTTT
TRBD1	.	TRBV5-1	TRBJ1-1	CASSYGQGGAEAFF	TGCGCCAGCAGCTATGGACAGGGGGGGGCTGAAGCTTTCTTT
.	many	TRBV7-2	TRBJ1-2	CASSFPGTYGYTF	TGTGCCAGCAGCTTCCCGGGCACCTATGGCTACACCTTC
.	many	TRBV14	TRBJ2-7	CASSPRNYEQYF	TGTGCCAGCAGCCCCAGGAACTACGAGCAGTACTTC
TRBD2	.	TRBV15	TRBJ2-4	CATSRDPGTRSKNSQYF	TGTGCCACCAGCAGAGATCCCGGGACTAGAAGCAAAAACAGTCAGTACTTC
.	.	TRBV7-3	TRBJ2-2	CASSRTVGELFF	TGTGCCAGCAGCCGGACAGTCGGGGAGCTGTTTTTT
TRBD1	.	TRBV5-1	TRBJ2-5	CASSVDRVETQYF	TGCGCCAGCAGCGTAGACAGGGTCGAGACCCAGTACTTC
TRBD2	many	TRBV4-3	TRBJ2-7	CASSQDWSGGRAYEQYF	TGCGCCAGCAGCCAAGATTGGTCGGGCGGGAGGGCCTACGAGCAGTACTTC
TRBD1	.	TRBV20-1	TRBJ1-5	CSARATKGQVNSQHF	TGCAGTGCTAGAGCTACCAAAGGACAGGTCAATTCCCAGCATTTT
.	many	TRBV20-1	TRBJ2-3	CSARLARSTDTQYF	TGCAGTGCTCGCCTCGCTCGGTCCACAGATACGCAGTATTTT
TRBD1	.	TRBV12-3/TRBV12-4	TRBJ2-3	CASSSTGQYTDTQYF	TGTGCCAGCAGTTCAACGGGACAGTACACAGATACGCAGTATTTT
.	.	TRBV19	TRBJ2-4	CASSMAQGAAKNIQYF	TGTGCCAGTAGTATGGCGCAGGGTGCAGCCAAAAACATTCAGTACTTC
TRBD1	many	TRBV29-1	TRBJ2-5	CSVEDPDRGPGETQYF	TGCAGCGTTGAGGACCCGGACAGGGGGCCCGGAGAGACCCAGTACTTC
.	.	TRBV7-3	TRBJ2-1	CASSPSRYNEQFF	TGTGCCAGCAGCCCCTCTCGGTACAATGAGCAGTTCTTC
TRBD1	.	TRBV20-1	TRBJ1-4	CSARDSAGGEKLFF	TGCAGTGCTAGAGACTCGGCAGGGGGCGAAAAACTGTTTTTT
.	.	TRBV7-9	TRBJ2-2	CASSTGGSPNTGELFF	TGTGCCAGCAGCACCGGAGGATCTCCGAACACCGGGGAGCTGTTTTTT
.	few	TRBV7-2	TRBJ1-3	CASSASRSGNTIYF	TGTGCCAGCAGCGCGTCTAGATCGGGAAACACCATATATTTT
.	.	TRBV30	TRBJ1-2	CAWSPGGFGYGYTF	TGTGCCTGGAGTCCGGGGGGGTTCGGCTATGGCTACACCTTC
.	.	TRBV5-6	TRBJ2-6	CASSLGTATIWANVLTF	TGTGCCAGCAGCTTGGGGACAGCCACTATCTGGGCCAACGTCCTGACTTTC
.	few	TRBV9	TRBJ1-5	CASSVNGIQPQHF	TGTGCCAGCAGCGTAAACGGGATTCAGCCCCAGCATTTT
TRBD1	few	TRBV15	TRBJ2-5	CATSTQWTGRETQYF	TGTGCCACCAGCACCCAATGGACAGGGAGGGAGACCCAGTACTTC
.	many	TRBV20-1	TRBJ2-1	CSARDLGTVNNEQFF	TGCAGTGCTAGAGATTTAGGGACGGTTAACAATGAGCAGTTCTTC
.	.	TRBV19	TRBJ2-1	CASKGTRQGGNEQFF	TGTGCCAGTAAGGGGACTCGACAGGGTGGCAATGAGCAGTTCTTC
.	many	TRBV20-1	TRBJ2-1	CSARDWLGNEQFF	TGCAGTGCTAGAGATTGGTTAGGCAATGAGCAGTTCTTC
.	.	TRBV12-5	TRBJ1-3	CASGPRDTLSGNTIYF	TGTGCTAGTGGCCCCCGAGACACGCTCTCTGGAAACACCATATATTTT
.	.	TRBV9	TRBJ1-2	CASSVESGTDIYGYTF	TGTGCCAGCAGCGTAGAGTCTGGGACCGATATCTATGGCTACACCTTC
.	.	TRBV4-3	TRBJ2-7	CASSQLTGASYEQYF	TGCGCCAGCAGCCAACTGACAGGAGCATCCTACGAGCAGTACTTC
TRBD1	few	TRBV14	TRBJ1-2	CASSARQGHGYTF	TGTGCCAGCAGCGCCCGACAGGGCCATGGCTACACCTTC
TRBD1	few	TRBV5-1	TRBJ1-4	CASSFGTGSEKLFF	TGCGCCAGCAGCTTTGGGACAGGGAGCGAAAAACTGTTTTTT
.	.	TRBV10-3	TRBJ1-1	CAIVAQGGGRHTEAFF	TGTGCCATCGTTGCCCAGGGAGGTGGAAGACACACTGAAGCTTTCTTT
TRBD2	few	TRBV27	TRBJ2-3	CASSFLSGRDTQYF	TGTGCCAGCAGTTTCCTGAGCGGGAGAGATACGCAGTATTTT
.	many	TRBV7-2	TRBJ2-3	CASSVTLTNSRTQYF	TGTGCCAGCAGCGTAACCTTGACTAACTCTCGTACGCAGTATTTT
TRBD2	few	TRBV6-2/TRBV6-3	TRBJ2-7	CASSGGSYEQYF	TGTGCCAGCAGTGGCGGGAGCTACGAGCAGTACTTC
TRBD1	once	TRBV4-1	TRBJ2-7	CASSQKQGFYEQYF	TGCGCCAGCAGCCAGAAACAGGGGTTCTACGAGCAGTACTTC
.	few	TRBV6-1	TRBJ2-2	CASRTYAGPGTGELFF	TGTGCCAGCAGAACCTACGCGGGGCCCGGAACCGGGGAGCTGTTTTTT
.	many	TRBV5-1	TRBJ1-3	CASSLDGLNSGNTIYF	TGCGCCAGCAGCTTGGATGGTCTGAACTCTGGAAACACCATATATTTT
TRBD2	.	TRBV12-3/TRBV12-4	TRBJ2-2	CASSHNSGANTGELFF	TGTGCCAGCAGTCACAATAGCGGGGCGAACACCGGGGAGCTGTTTTTT
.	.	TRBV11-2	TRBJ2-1	CASSPPVEDEQFF	TGTGCCAGCAGCCCCCCGGTTGAGGATGAGCAGTTCTTC
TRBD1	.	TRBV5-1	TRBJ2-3	CASSEQGARIDTQYF	TGCGCCAGCAGCGAACAGGGGGCACGTATAGATACGCAGTATTTT
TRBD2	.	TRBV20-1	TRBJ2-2	CSARDQAGGPGELFF	TGCAGTGCTAGAGATCAAGCGGGGGGGCCCGGGGAGCTGTTTTTT